Sequencing of this TCR beta chain was carried out in a study of glioma-infiltrating T cells after dendritic cell vaccination. Study in general: Monocyte-derived dendritic cells, cultured approximately 7 days with IL-4 and GM-CSF, were pulsed with autologous tumor lysate.

Indicated time point: after dendritic cell vaccination, including at tumor progression/relapse. Only patients with spare fresh-frozen tumor and over two years of follow-up were included. The primer mix had 60 V beta and 13 J beta primers. Assay: immunoSEQ multiplex PCR; the TCRdb copy retains only in-frame clones and omits some. Of 99,000 or so clones listed, 90% were seen once; the top ten hold around 2.6%. V dropped 8 bases and J dropped 5; count of bases not matched to a gene: 7. From germline, CDR1 is MGHDK and CDR2 SYGVNS. The CDR3 spans 14 residues. The sequencing here drew on blood, taken after dendritic cell vaccination. The origin of this receptor is a human donor with glioblastoma. This sequence joins TRBV25-1 and TRBJ2-5, with TRBD2 identical over 11 bases. The DNA of the CDR3 is TGTGCCAGCGCCTTAGCGGGGGGGCAGGAGACCCAGTACTTC. Its protein is CASALAGGQETQYF.